Included here is one T cell receptor beta chain sequence, with context. Cohort 3 recovery required two negative PCRs, clearance, or symptom resolution. In germline, CDR1 is MGHRA, CDR2 YSYEKL. This CDR3 has 17 residues. J was trimmed by 4 bases and V by 1 base; bases with no gene match: 8. The data belong to a study of blood T cell repertoires in COVID-19. Turning to the study itself: Sites in the United States, Italy and Spain provided acute and convalescent COVID-19 samples.

TCRdb's copy holds only in-frame clones and misses some; the assay was immunoSEQ multiplex PCR. The sample contains about 220,000 clones, roughly four fifths of which appear only once. The TCR originated in a woman aged 55 to 70 who had recovered from COVID-19. The rearrangement uses TRBV4-1 and TRBJ2-1; 9 nucleotides align to TRBD2. Sequenced input: PBMCs or T cells enriched from blood (not recorded which). DNA for the CDR3: TGCGCCAGCAGCCAAGTGGTTCTAGCGGGACCTTACAATGAGCAGTTCTTC. Translation: CASSQVVLAGPYNEQFF.